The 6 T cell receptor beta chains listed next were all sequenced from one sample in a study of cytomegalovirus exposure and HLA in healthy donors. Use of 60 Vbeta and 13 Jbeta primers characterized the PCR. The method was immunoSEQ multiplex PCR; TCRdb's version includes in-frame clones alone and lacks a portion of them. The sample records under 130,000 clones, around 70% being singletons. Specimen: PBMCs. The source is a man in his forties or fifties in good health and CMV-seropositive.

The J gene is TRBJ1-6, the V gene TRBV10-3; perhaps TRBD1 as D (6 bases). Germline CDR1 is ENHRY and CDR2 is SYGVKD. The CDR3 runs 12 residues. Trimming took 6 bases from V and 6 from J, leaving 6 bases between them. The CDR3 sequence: CAIRDSNSPLHF. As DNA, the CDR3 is TGTGCCATCAGGGACAGTAATTCACCCCTCCACTTT.

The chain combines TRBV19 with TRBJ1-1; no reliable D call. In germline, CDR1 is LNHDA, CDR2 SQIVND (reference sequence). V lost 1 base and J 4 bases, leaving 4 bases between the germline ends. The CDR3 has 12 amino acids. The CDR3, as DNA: TGTGCCAGTAGTATAGGGAGCACTGAAGCTTTCTTT. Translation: CASSIGSTEAFF. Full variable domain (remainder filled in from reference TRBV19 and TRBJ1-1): DGGITQSPKYLFRKEGQNVTLSCEQNLNHDAMYWYRQDPGQGLRLIYYSQIVNDFQKGDIAEGYSVSREKKESFPLTVTSAQKNPTAFYLCASSIGSTEAFFGQGTRLTVV.

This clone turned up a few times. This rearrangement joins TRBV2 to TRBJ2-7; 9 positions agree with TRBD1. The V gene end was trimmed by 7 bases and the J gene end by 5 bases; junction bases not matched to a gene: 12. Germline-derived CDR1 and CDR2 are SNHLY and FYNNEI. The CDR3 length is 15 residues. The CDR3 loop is CASKWLTGGRDEQYF. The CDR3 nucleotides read TGTGCCAGCAAGTGGTTGACAGGGGGGAGGGACGAGCAGTACTTC.

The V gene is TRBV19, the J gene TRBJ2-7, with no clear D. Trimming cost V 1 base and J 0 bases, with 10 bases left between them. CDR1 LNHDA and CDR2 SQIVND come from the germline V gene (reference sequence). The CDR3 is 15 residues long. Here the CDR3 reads CASSIAGGVSYEQYF. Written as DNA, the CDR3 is TGTGCCAGTAGTATAGCTGGCGGAGTCTCCTACGAGCAGTACTTC.

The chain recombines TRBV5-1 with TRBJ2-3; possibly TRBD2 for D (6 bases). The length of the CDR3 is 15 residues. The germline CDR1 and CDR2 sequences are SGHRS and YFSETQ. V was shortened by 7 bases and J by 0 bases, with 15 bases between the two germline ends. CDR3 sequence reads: CASRELLSSTDTQYF. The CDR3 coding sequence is TGCGCCAGCCGGGAGCTACTATCAAGCACAGATACGCAGTATTTT.

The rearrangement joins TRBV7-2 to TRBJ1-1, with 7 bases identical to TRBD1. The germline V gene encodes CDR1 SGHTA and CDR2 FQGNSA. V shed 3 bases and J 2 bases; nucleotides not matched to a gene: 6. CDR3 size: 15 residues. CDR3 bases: TGTGCCAGCAGCTTTTTGACAGGGCCCAACACTGAAGCTTTCTTT. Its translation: CASSFLTGPNTEAFF.